This TCR beta chain was identified during a study of cytomegalovirus exposure and HLA in healthy donors. Study-wide findings and caveats: Most subjects had HLA-A and HLA-B alleles reportedly predicted accurately by TCR beta sequences. Roughly even sequencing depth across donors was the assumption behind the presence/absence analyses. Later, an analysis showed that TCR beta chains associated with HLA were more clonally expanded than others that were equally common.

PCR was performed using 60 Vbeta and 13 Jbeta primers. In the original analysis: About 10 million shared chains were among approximately 80 million unique TCR beta chains counted in a later analysis. Sequencing used immunoSEQ multiplex PCR; TCRdb keeps in-frame clones, though not all of them. That table gives V, J and clone size, and the DNA gave D and trimming. Here the sample spans approximately 120,000 clones, around 74% being singletons. As for this clone: Its antigen is currently unknown.

From germline, CDR1 is SGHTA and CDR2 FQGNSA. This CDR3 comprises 18 residues. V shed 5 bases and J 0 bases; nucleotides not matched to a gene: 13. The chain recombines TRBV7-2 with TRBJ1-3; TRBD1 matches 7 bases. The specimen sequenced was PBMCs. The TCR sequence derives from a woman between 45 and 60 years old in good health and CMV-seropositive. The DNA for the CDR3 is TGTGCCAGCAGCGGAACACCGGGACAGTTTTCCTCTGGAAACACCATATATTTT. It is translated as CASSGTPGQFSSGNTIYF.